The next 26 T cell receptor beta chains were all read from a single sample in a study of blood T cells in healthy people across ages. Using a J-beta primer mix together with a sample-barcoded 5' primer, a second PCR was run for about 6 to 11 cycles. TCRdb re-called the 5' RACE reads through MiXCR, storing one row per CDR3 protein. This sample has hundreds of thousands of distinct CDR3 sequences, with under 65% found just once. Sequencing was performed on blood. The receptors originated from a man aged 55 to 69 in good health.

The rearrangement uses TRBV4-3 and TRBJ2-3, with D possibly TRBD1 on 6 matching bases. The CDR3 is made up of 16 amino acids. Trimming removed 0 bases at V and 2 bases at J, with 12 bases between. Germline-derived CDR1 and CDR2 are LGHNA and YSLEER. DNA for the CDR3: TGCGCCAGCAGCCAAGATCAAGGGGGAATCACAGATACGCAGTATTTT. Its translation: CASSQDQGGITDTQYF.

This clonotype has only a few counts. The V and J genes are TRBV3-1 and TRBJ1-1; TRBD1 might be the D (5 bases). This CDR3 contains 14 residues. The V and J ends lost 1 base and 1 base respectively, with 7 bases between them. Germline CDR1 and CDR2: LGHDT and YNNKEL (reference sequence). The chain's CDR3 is CASSQADKNTEAFF. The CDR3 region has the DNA TGTGCCAGCAGCCAAGCGGACAAGAACACTGAAGCTTTCTTT.

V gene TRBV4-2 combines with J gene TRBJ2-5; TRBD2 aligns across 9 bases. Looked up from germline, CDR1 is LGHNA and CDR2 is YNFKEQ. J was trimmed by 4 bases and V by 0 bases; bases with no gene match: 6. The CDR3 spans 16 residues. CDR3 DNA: TGTGCCAGCAGCCAAGAGGGGCGGGGGGGCCCAGAGACCCAGTACTTC. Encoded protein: CASSQEGRGGPETQYF.

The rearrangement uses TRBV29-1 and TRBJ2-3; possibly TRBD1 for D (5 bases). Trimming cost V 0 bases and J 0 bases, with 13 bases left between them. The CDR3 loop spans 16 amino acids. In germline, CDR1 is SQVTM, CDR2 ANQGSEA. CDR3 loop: CSVEERTTHSTDTQYF. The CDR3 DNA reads TGCAGCGTTGAAGAAAGGACAACTCATAGCACAGATACGCAGTATTTT.

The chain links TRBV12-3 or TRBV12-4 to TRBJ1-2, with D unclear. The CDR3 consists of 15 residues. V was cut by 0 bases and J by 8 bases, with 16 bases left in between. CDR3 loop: CASSLAAPGSMGYTF. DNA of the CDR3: TGTGCCAGCAGTTTAGCTGCGCCCGGATCAATGGGCTACACCTTC.

Here the CDR3 DNA reads TGTGCCAGCAGTTTAGGACATGCAGGGAATCAGCCCCAGCATTTT. Translating it yields CASSLGHAGNQPQHF. This chain uses TRBV12-3 or TRBV12-4 with TRBJ1-5; D possibly corresponds to TRBD1 (5 bases). CDR3 length: 15 residues. The V gene lost 1 base and the J gene lost 4 bases, with 11 bases spanning the gap.

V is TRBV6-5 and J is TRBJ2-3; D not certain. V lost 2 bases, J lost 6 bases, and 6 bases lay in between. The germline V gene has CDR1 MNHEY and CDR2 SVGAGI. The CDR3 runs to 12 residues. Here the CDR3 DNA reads TGTGCCAGCAGTTACCACGGTGATACGCAGTATTTT. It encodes CASSYHGDTQYF.

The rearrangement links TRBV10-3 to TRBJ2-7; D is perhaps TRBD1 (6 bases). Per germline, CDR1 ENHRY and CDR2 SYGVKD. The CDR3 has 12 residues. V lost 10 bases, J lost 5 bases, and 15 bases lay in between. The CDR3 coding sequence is TGTGCCACAAACAGGGAAGGACACGAGCAGTACTTC. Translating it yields CATNREGHEQYF.

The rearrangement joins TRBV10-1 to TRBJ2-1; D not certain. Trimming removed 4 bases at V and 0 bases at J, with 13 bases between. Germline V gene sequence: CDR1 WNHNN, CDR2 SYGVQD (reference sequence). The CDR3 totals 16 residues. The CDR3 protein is CASSVLETASYNEQFF. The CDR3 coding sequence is TGCGCCAGCAGTGTTTTGGAGACGGCCTCCTACAATGAGCAGTTCTTC.

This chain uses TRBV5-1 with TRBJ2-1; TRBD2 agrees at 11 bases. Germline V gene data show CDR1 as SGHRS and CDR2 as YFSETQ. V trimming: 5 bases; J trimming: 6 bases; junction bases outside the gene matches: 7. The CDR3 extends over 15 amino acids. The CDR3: CASRPLAGGSNEQFF. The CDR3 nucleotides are TGCGCCAGCAGGCCCTTAGCGGGGGGGAGCAATGAGCAGTTCTTC.

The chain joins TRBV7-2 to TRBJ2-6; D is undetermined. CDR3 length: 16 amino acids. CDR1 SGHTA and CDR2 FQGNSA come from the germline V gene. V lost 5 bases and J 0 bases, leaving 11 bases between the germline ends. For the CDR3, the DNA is TGTGCCAGCAGCCCCCAGTGGGACTCTGGGGCCAACGTCCTGACTTTC. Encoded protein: CASSPQWDSGANVLTF.

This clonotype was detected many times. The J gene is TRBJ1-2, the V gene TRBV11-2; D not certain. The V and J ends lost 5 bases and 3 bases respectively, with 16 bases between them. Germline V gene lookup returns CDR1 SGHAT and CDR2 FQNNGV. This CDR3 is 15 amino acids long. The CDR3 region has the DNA TGTGCCAGCAGCCCTAACCCCCGTCAGGACTATGGCTACACCTTC. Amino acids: CASSPNPRQDYGYTF.

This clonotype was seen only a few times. The CDR3 loop is CASSGAGGRTEAFF. Here the CDR3 DNA reads TGCGCCAGCAGCGGGGCAGGGGGCCGAACTGAAGCTTTCTTT. This chain uses TRBV5-1 with TRBJ1-1; 8 positions match TRBD1. Germline V gene sequence: CDR1 SGHRS, CDR2 YFSETQ. V lost 4 bases to trimming and J lost 5 bases; unmatched junction nucleotides: 7. This CDR3 spans 14 amino acids.

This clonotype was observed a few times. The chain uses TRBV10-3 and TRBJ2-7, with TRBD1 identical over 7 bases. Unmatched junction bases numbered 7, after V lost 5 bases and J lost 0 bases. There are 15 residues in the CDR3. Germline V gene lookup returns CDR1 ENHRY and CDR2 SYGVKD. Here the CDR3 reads CAISSQGISSYEQYF. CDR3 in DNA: TGTGCCATCAGTTCACAGGGGATAAGCTCCTACGAGCAGTACTTC.

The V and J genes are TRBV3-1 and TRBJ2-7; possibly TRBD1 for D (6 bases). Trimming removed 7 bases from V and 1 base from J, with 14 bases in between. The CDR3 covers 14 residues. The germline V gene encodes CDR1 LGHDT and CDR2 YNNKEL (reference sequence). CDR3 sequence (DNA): TGTGCCAGCATCCATACAGGGAAGTCCTACGAGCAGTACTTC. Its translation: CASIHTGKSYEQYF.

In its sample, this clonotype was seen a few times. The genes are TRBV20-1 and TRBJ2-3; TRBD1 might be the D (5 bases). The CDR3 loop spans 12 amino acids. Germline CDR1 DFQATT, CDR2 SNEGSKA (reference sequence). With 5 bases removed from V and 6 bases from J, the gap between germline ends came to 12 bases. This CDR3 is CSAQIRVDTQYF. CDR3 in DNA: TGCAGTGCTCAAATCAGGGTGGATACGCAGTATTTT.

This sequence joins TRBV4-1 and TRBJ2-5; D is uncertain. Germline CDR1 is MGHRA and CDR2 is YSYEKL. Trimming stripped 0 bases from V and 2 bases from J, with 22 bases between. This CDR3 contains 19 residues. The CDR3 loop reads CASSQDHGPLRRGQETQYF. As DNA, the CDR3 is TGCGCCAGCAGCCAAGATCACGGACCTCTCAGACGTGGACAAGAGACCCAGTACTTC.

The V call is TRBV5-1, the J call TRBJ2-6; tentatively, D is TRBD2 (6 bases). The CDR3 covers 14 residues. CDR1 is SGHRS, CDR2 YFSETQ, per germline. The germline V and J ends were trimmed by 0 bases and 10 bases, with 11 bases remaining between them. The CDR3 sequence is CASSLVRGDNVLTF. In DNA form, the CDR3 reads TGCGCCAGCAGCTTGGTGCGGGGAGATAACGTCCTGACTTTC.

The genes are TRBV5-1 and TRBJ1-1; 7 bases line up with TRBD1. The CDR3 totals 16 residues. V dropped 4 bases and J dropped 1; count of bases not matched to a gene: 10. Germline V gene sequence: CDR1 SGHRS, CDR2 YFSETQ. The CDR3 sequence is CASSPTGFNTNTEAFF. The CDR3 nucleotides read TGCGCCAGCAGCCCGACAGGGTTTAATACGAACACTGAAGCTTTCTTT.

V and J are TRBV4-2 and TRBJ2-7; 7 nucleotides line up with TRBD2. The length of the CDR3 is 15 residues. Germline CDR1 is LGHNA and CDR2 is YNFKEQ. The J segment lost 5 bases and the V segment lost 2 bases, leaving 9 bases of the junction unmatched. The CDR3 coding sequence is TGTGCCAGCAGCCAATCGGGCGGGAGTTTCCACGAGCAGTACTTC. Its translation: CASSQSGGSFHEQYF.

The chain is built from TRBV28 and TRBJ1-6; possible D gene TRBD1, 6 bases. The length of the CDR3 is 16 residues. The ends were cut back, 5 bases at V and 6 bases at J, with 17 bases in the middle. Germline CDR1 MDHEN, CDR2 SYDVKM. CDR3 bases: TGTGCCAGCAGTACCAACCCCAGGGGCTCTAATTCACCCCTCCACTTT. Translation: CASSTNPRGSNSPLHF.

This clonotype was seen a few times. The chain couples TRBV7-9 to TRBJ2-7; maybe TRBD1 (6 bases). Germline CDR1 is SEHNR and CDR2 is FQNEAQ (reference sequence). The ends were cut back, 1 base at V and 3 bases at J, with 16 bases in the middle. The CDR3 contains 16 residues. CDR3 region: CASSLGSAGAYYEQYF. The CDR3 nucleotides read TGTGCCAGCAGCTTAGGATCGGCAGGGGCTTACTACGAGCAGTACTTC.

The CDR3 DNA reads as TGTGCCAGCAGCAAAGTGGGGTCGGGGGCCAACGTCCTGACTTTC. This encodes CASSKVGSGANVLTF. The V gene is TRBV7-9, the J gene TRBJ2-6, with D uncertain. The CDR3 is 15 residues long. Germline CDR1 reads SEHNR; CDR2 reads FQNEAQ (reference sequence). V was shortened by 5 bases and J by 4 bases, with 12 bases between the two germline ends.

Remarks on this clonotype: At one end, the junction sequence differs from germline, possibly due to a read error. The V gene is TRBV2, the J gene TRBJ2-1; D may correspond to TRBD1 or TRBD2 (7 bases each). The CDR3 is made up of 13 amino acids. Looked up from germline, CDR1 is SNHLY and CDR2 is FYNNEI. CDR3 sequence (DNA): TGTGTCAGCAGGGAGGGACAGTACAATGAGCAGTTCTTC. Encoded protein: CVSREGQYNEQFF.

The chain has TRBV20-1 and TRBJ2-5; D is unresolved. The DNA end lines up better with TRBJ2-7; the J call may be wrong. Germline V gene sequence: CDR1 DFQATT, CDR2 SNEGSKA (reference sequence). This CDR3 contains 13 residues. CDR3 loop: CSARSHLIYEQYF. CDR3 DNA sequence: TGCAGTGCTAGAAGCCACCTCATCTACGAGCAGTACTTC.

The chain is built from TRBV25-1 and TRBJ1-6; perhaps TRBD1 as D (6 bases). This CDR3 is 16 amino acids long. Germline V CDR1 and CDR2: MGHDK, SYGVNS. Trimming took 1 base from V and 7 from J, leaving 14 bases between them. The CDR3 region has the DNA TGTGCCAGCAGTGAATGGGGCAGGGGAACCAATTCACCCCTCCACTTT. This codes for CASSEWGRGTNSPLHF.